Below are 5 T cell receptor beta chains sequenced from a single sample in a study of cytomegalovirus exposure and HLA in healthy donors. Vbeta (60) and Jbeta (13) primers were used in the PCR. Clones were sequenced by immunoSEQ multiplex PCR, and TCRdb holds only the in-frame ones, with some missing. This table has around 120,000 clones, around 78% appearing once. Sequencing input: PBMCs. These receptors all stem from a woman aged 50 to 65 in good health and CMV-seronegative.

The rearrangement links TRBV5-1 to TRBJ2-6; 8 positions match TRBD1. Germline-derived CDR1 and CDR2 are SGHRS and YFSETQ. With V trimmed by 3 bases and J by 3 bases, 5 bases remained unmatched. The CDR3 has 16 residues. The CDR3 region is CASSWTGYGGANVLTF. CDR3 in DNA: TGCGCCAGCAGCTGGACAGGGTATGGTGGGGCCAACGTCCTGACTTTC.

V is TRBV21-1 and J is TRBJ2-7; the table's D gene call, TRBD1, was not cross checked with the DNA. TRBV21-1 is labeled a pseudogene. The CDR3 length is 12 residues. The CDR3: CASSPGLDEQYF. The CDR3 coding sequence is TGTGCCAGCAGCCCAGGGTTGGATGAGCAGTACTTC.

This clone was detected only a few times. The chain links TRBV29-1 to TRBJ1-1; possible D gene TRBD1, 5 bases. This CDR3 is built from 12 residues. V lost 2 bases and J lost 7, with 11 bases in between. Germline CDR1 and CDR2: SQVTM and ANQGSEA. In nucleotides, the CDR3 is TGCAGCGTTGAATCGGGGGTGGGTGAAGCTTTCTTT. Protein sequence: CSVESGVGEAFF.

This clone was counted a few times. The rearrangement links TRBV5-1 to TRBJ1-4; 7 bases agree with TRBD1. Losses at the gene ends were 0 bases for V and 8 bases for J; bases not matched to a gene: 10. CDR1 is SGHRS and CDR2 is YFSETQ in the germline V gene. The CDR3 consists of 16 residues. CDR3 coding DNA: TGCGCCAGCAGCTTGGCCCCGACAGGGATTGGCGAAAAACTGTTTTTT. Translating it yields CASSLAPTGIGEKLFF.

This rearrangement joins TRBV30 to TRBJ1-2; D perhaps matches TRBD1 (5 bases). Germline-derived CDR1 and CDR2 are GTSNPN and SVGIG (reference sequence). The V gene lost 4 bases and the J gene lost 0 bases, with 18 bases spanning the gap. There are 16 residues in the CDR3. The CDR3 nucleotides read TGTGCCTGGATCCCCGGGGGGGTATCCGCTAACTATGGCTACACCTTC. Its protein product is CAWIPGGVSANYGYTF.